The 14 T cell receptor beta chains reported below all come from one sample, sequenced in a study of shared clonotypes between healthy human individuals. Assay: immunoSEQ multiplex PCR; the TCRdb copy retains only in-frame clones and omits some. The sample has 740,000 or so clones; around 73% are singletons. Sequenced: memory CD4+ T cells sorted from blood. Specified subset: CD45RA-negative fraction. All receptors derive from a young woman in good health.

The J gene is TRBJ2-2, the V gene TRBV5-1, with 8 nucleotides matching TRBD2. Germline V gives CDR1 SGHRS, CDR2 YFSETQ. Trimming took 4 bases from V and 4 from J; bases not matched to a gene: 9. The CDR3 loop spans 16 amino acids. CDR3 amino acids: CASSKPGLDLTGELFF. The CDR3 coding sequence is TGCGCCAGCAGCAAACCGGGACTAGACCTCACCGGGGAGCTGTTTTTT.

V is TRBV28 and J is TRBJ1-1; no definite D call. The germline CDR1 and CDR2 sequences are MDHEN and SYDVKM. This CDR3 contains 11 residues. V was trimmed by 6 bases and J by 3 bases, leaving 5 bases between them. CDR3 in DNA: TGTGCCAGCAGGTTCTACACTGAAGCTTTCTTT. Its protein product is CASRFYTEAFF.

The chain has TRBV27 and TRBJ2-5; D unresolved. Germline CDR1 and CDR2: MNHEY and SMNVEV (reference sequence). The V end was cut by 1 base, the J end by 10 bases, with 13 bases between. This CDR3 comprises 13 residues. CDR3 sequence reads: CASSLWEDGIQYF. As DNA, the CDR3 is TGTGCCAGCAGTTTATGGGAAGACGGCATCCAGTACTTC.

In this sample, this clone turned up a few times. The CDR3 sequence: CASSPEGGHEQYF. The CDR3 nucleotides read TGTGCCAGCAGCCCAGAGGGGGGCCACGAGCAGTACTTC. The rearrangement uses TRBV7-9 and TRBJ2-7; perhaps D is TRBD1 or TRBD2 (6 bases each). Trimming removed 5 bases at V and 5 bases at J, with 13 bases between. The CDR3 spans 13 residues. Germline values: CDR1 SEHNR, CDR2 FQNEAQ (reference sequence).

A single count supports this clone. The rearrangement joins TRBV5-1 to TRBJ1-1; D call uncertain. The germline V gene encodes CDR1 SGHRS and CDR2 YFSETQ. The CDR3 is 13 residues long. Trimming left V 3 bases short and J 7 bases short, with 13 bases between. CDR3 loop: CASSSPDRGEAFF. DNA for the CDR3: TGCGCCAGCAGCTCACCCGACCGAGGTGAAGCTTTCTTT. Combining the CDR3 with reference TRBV5-1 and TRBJ1-1 gives the whole variable domain KAGVTQTPRYLIKTRGQQVTLSCSPISGHRSVSWYQQTPGQGLQFLFEYFSETQRNKGNFPGRFSGRQFSNSRSEMNVSTLELGDSALYLCASSSPDRGEAFFGQGTRLTVV.

This clone is a singleton in its sample. The gene calls are TRBV18 and TRBJ1-1, with D unclear. CDR1 and CDR2 from the germline V gene are KGHSH and LQKENI. The V gene lost 4 bases and the J gene lost 0 bases, with 18 bases spanning the gap. The CDR3 has 17 amino acids. The DNA for the CDR3 is TGTGCCAGCTCACGGACCGAGGAGAGTATGATGAACACTGAAGCTTTCTTT. It translates to CASSRTEESMMNTEAFF.

The V and J genes are TRBV7-3 and TRBJ2-3, with D possibly being TRBD1 (5 bases). The CDR3 length is 14 residues. V lost 4 bases, J lost 5 bases, and 13 bases lay in between. Per germline, CDR1 SGHTA and CDR2 FQGTGA. The CDR3: CASSSGPGRDTQYF. The CDR3 region has the DNA TGTGCCAGCAGCTCAGGGCCCGGTCGAGATACGCAGTATTTT.

This chain joins TRBV18 and TRBJ1-5, with D hard to call. The CDR3 is 14 residues long. Germline assignment: CDR1 KGHSH and CDR2 LQKENI. V lost 3 bases and J 3 bases, leaving 9 bases between the germline ends. The CDR3 coding sequence is TGTGCCAGCTCACCGGGGAACACCAATCAGCCCCAGCATTTT. Translated: CASSPGNTNQPQHF. The complete variable domain, with remaining parts taken from reference TRBV18 and TRBJ1-5, reads NAGVMQNPRHLVRRRGQEARLRCSPMKGHSHVYWYRQLPEEGLKFMVYLQKENIIDESGMPKERFSAEFPKEGPSILRIQQVVRGDSAAYFCASSPGNTNQPQHFGDGTRLSIL.

The chain joins TRBV29-1 to TRBJ2-1; 7 nucleotides match TRBD2. CDR1 and CDR2 from the germline V gene are SQVTM and ANQGSEA. V dropped 6 bases and J dropped 2; count of bases not matched to a gene: 7. There are 14 residues in the CDR3. CDR3 protein: CSVQPSGAYNEQFF. Written as DNA, the CDR3 is TGCAGCGTCCAACCTAGCGGAGCCTACAATGAGCAGTTCTTC.

V is TRBV19 and J is TRBJ2-7; 11 bases line up with TRBD1. The germline V gene encodes CDR1 LNHDA and CDR2 SQIVND (reference sequence). This CDR3 has 15 residues. The trim removed 6 bases at V and 0 bases at J, leaving 4 bases unmatched. The CDR3 here is CASRSGTGGSYEQYF. Here the CDR3 DNA reads TGTGCCAGTAGAAGCGGGACAGGGGGCTCCTACGAGCAGTACTTC. The variable domain in full, with the rest retrieved from reference TRBV19 and TRBJ2-7, is DGGITQSPKYLFRKEGQNVTLSCEQNLNHDAMYWYRQDPGQGLRLIYYSQIVNDFQKGDIAEGYSVSREKKESFPLTVTSAQKNPTAFYLCASRSGTGGSYEQYFGPGTRLTVT.

The chain employs TRBV5-1 and TRBJ1-4; unclear D gene. This CDR3 is 14 amino acids long. Germline V lookup: CDR1 SGHRS, CDR2 YFSETQ. With 3 bases removed from V and 0 bases from J, the gap between germline ends came to 6 bases. This chain's CDR3 is CASSSLTTNEKLFF. The CDR3 DNA reads as TGCGCCAGCAGCTCCTTAACAACTAATGAAAAACTGTTTTTT.

The chain carries TRBV4-1 and TRBJ1-5; 7 bases fit TRBD1. The CDR3 consists of 15 residues. CDR1 and CDR2 from the germline V gene are MGHRA and YSYEKL. The V segment lost 1 base and the J segment 7 bases; nucleotides outside the gene matches: 7. CDR3 sequence reads: CASSQGFHRGQPQHF. In nucleotides, the CDR3 is TGCGCCAGCAGCCAAGGCTTCCACAGGGGCCAGCCCCAGCATTTT.

This chain joins TRBV13 and TRBJ2-2; TRBD2 matches at 7 bases. The CDR3 loop spans 15 amino acids. Unmatched junction bases numbered 6, after V lost 5 bases and J lost 3 bases. CDR1 and CDR2 from the germline V gene are PRHDT and FYEKMQ (reference sequence). CDR3 loop: CASSTTSDYTGELFF. DNA for the CDR3: TGTGCCAGCAGCACAACTAGCGATTACACCGGGGAGCTGTTTTTT. Using reference TRBV13 and TRBJ2-2 for the parts outside the CDR3, the full variable domain is AAGVIQSPRHLIKEKRETATLKCYPIPRHDTVYWYQQGPGQDPQFLISFYEKMQSDKGSIPDRFSAQQFSDYHSELNMSSLELGDSALYFCASSTTSDYTGELFFGEGSRLTVL.

J is TRBJ2-1 and V is TRBV15; D possibly corresponds to TRBD2 (6 bases). Trimming took off 6 bases at V and 8 bases at J, with 14 bases between the two ends. The CDR3 runs to 13 residues. Germline lookup yields CDR1 LNHNV and CDR2 YYDKDF (reference sequence). CDR3 amino acids: CATRPTSIHEQFF. The CDR3 nucleotides read TGTGCCACCAGGCCCACTAGCATCCATGAGCAGTTCTTC.